This T cell receptor (beta chain) was recorded in a study of cytomegalovirus exposure and HLA in healthy donors. General study findings and limits: Reports described diagnosis of cytomegalovirus status by the classifier as highly specific and sensitive.

Sequencing was performed with immunoSEQ multiplex PCR; in TCRdb, only in-frame clones are kept and a portion is missing. Of some 120,000 clones listed, about 90% are singletons. Concerning this clone itself: Its antigen is unknown.

The sequence was obtained from a woman younger than 35 in good health and CMV-seronegative. Sequenced input: PBMCs.

CDR3 sequence (DNA): TGTGCCTGGAGGGAGGCAGGGGTGCGGTATGGCTACACCTTC. Translated, it gives CAWREAGVRYGYTF. V gene TRBV30 combines with J gene TRBJ1-2, with TRBD1 as a possible D gene (6 bases). The CDR3 sequence is 14 residues long. V was clipped by 3 bases and J by 5 bases, with 16 bases between them. Per germline, CDR1 GTSNPN and CDR2 SVGIG (reference sequence).